This T cell receptor beta chain originates from a study of T cells in Graves' hyperthyroidism and ophthalmopathy. This CDR3 is built from 15 residues. V lost 6 bases and J 7 bases, leaving 20 bases between the germline ends. Germline V gene data show CDR1 as SGDLS and CDR2 as YYNGEE. Researchers amplified the TCR beta CDR3 regions from RNA transcripts. When the TCR CDR3 underwent first-round RT-PCR, the HTBI primer set was used. TCRdb re-derived calls from the multiplex PCR reads in MiXCR, one entry per CDR3 protein. The sample records 550,000 to 800,000 distinct CDR3 sequences, roughly a sixth being singletons.

Sequences were obtained from blood. The TCR comes from a man in his forties or fifties with Graves' hyperthyroidism. The genes are TRBV9 and TRBJ1-5; TRBD1 is a possible D gene (6 bases). The CDR3 protein is CASNPGGGLNQPQHF. CDR3 in DNA: TGTGCCAGCAACCCGGGTGGGGGGCTAAACCAGCCCCAGCATTTT.